The 28 T cell receptor beta chains below come from one sample, sequenced in a study of blood T cell repertoires in COVID-19. Clones were read by immunoSEQ multiplex PCR, and TCRdb kept only the in-frame ones, dropping some. Among 150,000 to 200,000 clones, around 87% were seen once, and the ten largest hold 0.5% to 0.75%. Specimen: peripheral blood. The receptors originated from a man aged 45-60 years with acute or convalescent COVID-19.

In its sample, this clone was seen a few times. This chain links TRBV6-5 with TRBJ2-2; the match to TRBD1 covers 7 bases. The V gene's germline CDR1 is MNHEY and CDR2 SVGAGI. V was pared by 2 bases and J by 7 bases, with 1 base of the junction left unmatched. The CDR3 sequence is 13 residues long. The chain's CDR3 is CASSYTGDGELFF. The CDR3 DNA follows: TGTGCCAGCAGTTACACAGGGGACGGGGAGCTGTTTTTT.

This clone was seen only a few times. The chain has TRBV5-1 and TRBJ1-1; D may be TRBD1 (6 bases). CDR3 length: 15 residues. The V end was cut by 2 bases, the J end by 0 bases, with 11 bases between. Germline V gene lookup returns CDR1 SGHRS and CDR2 YFSETQ. CDR3 nucleotides: TGCGCCAGCAGCTTAAGCGGGACACTGAACACTGAAGCTTTCTTT. This codes for CASSLSGTLNTEAFF. The full variable domain, with the rest looked up from reference TRBV5-1 and TRBJ1-1, is KAGVTQTPRYLIKTRGQQVTLSCSPISGHRSVSWYQQTPGQGLQFLFEYFSETQRNKGNFPGRFSGRQFSNSRSEMNVSTLELGDSALYLCASSLSGTLNTEAFFGQGTRLTVV.

The V gene is TRBV4-3, the J gene TRBJ2-3; a possible D gene is TRBD2 (6 bases). Germline CDR1 is LGHNA and CDR2 is YSLEER. The CDR3 extends over 16 amino acids. V was cut by 0 bases and J by 2 bases, with 12 bases left in between. The CDR3 bases are TGCGCCAGCAGCCAAGATAGTAGCGGCCACACAGATACGCAGTATTTT. This encodes CASSQDSSGHTDTQYF.

The chain carries TRBV5-1 and TRBJ2-1, with D uncertain. From germline, CDR1 is SGHRS and CDR2 YFSETQ. The CDR3 length is 14 residues. V lost 0 bases and J 4 bases, leaving 8 bases between the germline ends. CDR3 DNA sequence: TGCGCCAGCAGCTTGGCGGCGGATTACAATGAGCAGTTCTTC. Amino acids: CASSLAADYNEQFF.

The chain recombines TRBV27 with TRBJ2-5; D perhaps matches TRBD2 (5 bases). This CDR3 is built from 13 residues. V lost 3 bases and J 5 bases, leaving 10 bases between the germline ends. Germline CDR1 is MNHEY and CDR2 is SMNVEV (reference sequence). The CDR3 DNA sequence: TGTGCCAGCAGTTTCGTGGAGCGGGAGACCCAGTACTTC. It yields the protein CASSFVERETQYF.

The chain is built from TRBV27 and TRBJ2-3; 14 nucleotides agree with TRBD2. Germline lookup yields CDR1 MNHEY and CDR2 SMNVEV (reference sequence). After removal of 5 bases from V and 3 bases from J, the junction contained 7 bases not matched to a gene. This CDR3 spans 17 amino acids. In nucleotides, the CDR3 is TGTGCCAGCAGTAAATCGGGACTAGCGGGAGTTACAGATACGCAGTATTTT. Translated, it gives CASSKSGLAGVTDTQYF.

The rearrangement links TRBV6-1 to TRBJ2-7; 7 bases fit TRBD2. CDR3 length: 17 residues. Trimming at V came to 1 base and at J to 3 bases, leaving 12 bases not matched to a gene. Germline loops: CDR1 MNHNS, CDR2 SASEGT. CDR3 loop: CASSEVSRGSYRYEQYF. The CDR3 DNA is TGTGCCAGCAGTGAAGTATCTCGCGGGAGCTATCGCTACGAGCAGTACTTC.

The chain couples TRBV4-1 to TRBJ1-2; tentatively, D is TRBD1 (6 bases). Deletions cut 0 bases from V and 4 bases from J, with 9 bases between. There are 14 residues in the CDR3. Germline lookup yields CDR1 MGHRA and CDR2 YSYEKL. The CDR3 is CASSQDGTTYGYTF. As DNA, the CDR3 is TGCGCCAGCAGCCAAGATGGGACAACCTATGGCTACACCTTC.

The rearrangement uses TRBV5-4 and TRBJ2-1; possible D gene TRBD2, 7 bases. The germline V gene has CDR1 SGHNT and CDR2 YYREEE (reference sequence). The CDR3 is made up of 14 amino acids. V lost 2 bases, J lost 9 bases, and 15 bases lay in between. In DNA form, the CDR3 reads TGTGCCAGCAGCTTCGGGGGGCGCGAGGGTGAGCAGTTCTTC. This codes for CASSFGGREGEQFF.

The chain carries TRBV7-2 and TRBJ1-5, with TRBD1 matching over 9 bases. After removal of 5 bases from V and 1 base from J, the junction contained 3 bases not matched to a gene. This CDR3 has 15 amino acids. Germline CDR1 is SGHTA and CDR2 is FQGNSA. The CDR3 bases are TGTGCCAGCAGCCTGGACAGGGGAAGCAATCAGCCCCAGCATTTT. Residues: CASSLDRGSNQPQHF.

This chain joins TRBV28 and TRBJ2-7; D is undetermined. Per the germline V gene, CDR1 is MDHEN and CDR2 is SYDVKM. Trimming left V 2 bases short and J 0 bases short, with 5 bases between. The CDR3 spans 13 residues. This CDR3 reads CASSLPSSYEQYF. The CDR3 region has the DNA TGTGCCAGCAGTTTACCCAGCTCCTACGAGCAGTACTTC.

The chain combines TRBV7-2 with TRBJ1-5, with 11 positions matching TRBD1. V trimming: 6 bases; J trimming: 7 bases; junction bases outside the gene matches: 8. CDR1 and CDR2 (germline): SGHTA, FQGNSA. The CDR3 is 15 residues long. Here the CDR3 reads CASSRTGGFGQPQHF. The CDR3 DNA is TGTGCCAGCAGTCGGACAGGGGGCTTCGGACAGCCCCAGCATTTT. The complete variable domain, with remaining parts taken from reference TRBV7-2 and TRBJ1-5, reads GAGVSQSPSNKVTEKGKDVELRCDPISGHTALYWYRQSLGQGLEFLIYFQGNSAPDKSGLPSDRFSAERTGGSVSTLTIQRTQQEDSAVYLCASSRTGGFGQPQHFGDGTRLSIL.

The chain joins TRBV5-1 to TRBJ2-7; no firm D call. Germline V gene lookup returns CDR1 SGHRS and CDR2 YFSETQ. This CDR3 comprises 10 residues. V shed 6 bases and J shed 3 bases, with 4 bases lying between them. The CDR3 DNA sequence: TGCGCCAGCAACATCTACGAGCAGTACGTC. As protein: CASNIYEQYV.

V gene TRBV4-1 combines with J gene TRBJ1-2; D is unclear. The CDR3 has 14 residues. Germline CDR1 and CDR2: MGHRA and YSYEKL. The V gene lost 1 base and the J gene lost 2 bases, with 8 bases spanning the gap. The CDR3 nucleotides read TGCGCCAGCAGCCAAGCTACGGTAAACTATGGCTACACCTTC. It yields the protein CASSQATVNYGYTF.

The CDR3 loop reads CASSQGGLGPSNYEQYF. The CDR3 coding sequence is TGTGCCAGCAGTCAGGGGGGCCTTGGGCCTTCTAACTACGAGCAGTACTTC. The chain has TRBV13 and TRBJ2-7; perhaps TRBD1 as D (7 bases). V was cut by 6 bases and J by 3 bases, with 24 bases left in between. Germline CDR1 is PRHDT and CDR2 is FYEKMQ (reference sequence). The CDR3 is 17 amino acids. The full variable domain, its missing parts supplied by reference TRBV13 and TRBJ2-7, is AAGVIQSPRHLIKEKRETATLKCYPIPRHDTVYWYQQGPGQDPQFLISFYEKMQSDKGSIPDRFSAQQFSDYHSELNMSSLELGDSALYFCASSQGGLGPSNYEQYFGPGTRLTVT.

V is TRBV11-2 and J is TRBJ2-5, with 7 bases aligning to TRBD1. This CDR3 is built from 15 residues. V lost 4 bases and J lost 2; bases outside the gene matches: 7. Germline loops: CDR1 SGHAT, CDR2 FQNNGV. CDR3 protein: CASSSTPGQQETQYF. CDR3 bases: TGTGCCAGCAGCTCCACTCCGGGACAGCAAGAGACCCAGTACTTC.

V and J are TRBV2 and TRBJ2-1; tentatively, D is TRBD2 (5 bases). From germline, CDR1 is SNHLY and CDR2 FYNNEI. The V end lost 7 bases, the J end lost 2 bases, and 9 bases lay between the germline ends. This CDR3 spans 13 amino acids. The CDR3 DNA reads TGTGCCAGCAACGGGGAAGCCTACAATGAGCAGTTCTTC. Residues: CASNGEAYNEQFF.

The chain combines TRBV6-2 or TRBV6-3 with TRBJ2-7, with D tentatively TRBD1 (6 bases). The CDR3 length is 13 residues. CDR1 is MNHEY and CDR2 is SVGEGT in the germline V gene. Trimming took off 5 bases at V and 3 bases at J, with 11 bases between the two ends. The CDR3: CASSRTEDYEQYV. CDR3 nucleotides: TGTGCCAGCAGTCGGACAGAGGACTACGAGCAGTACGTC.

The chain couples TRBV15 to TRBJ1-5; possible D gene TRBD1, 5 bases. This CDR3 contains 13 residues. V lost 5 bases, J lost 5 bases, and 10 bases lay in between. Germline V gene sequence: CDR1 LNHNV, CDR2 YYDKDF (reference sequence). The CDR3 loop is CATSWGRDQPQHF. The CDR3 bases are TGTGCCACCAGCTGGGGCAGGGATCAGCCCCAGCATTTT. The variable domain in full, with the rest retrieved from reference TRBV15 and TRBJ1-5, is DAMVIQNPRYQVTQFGKPVTLSCSQTLNHNVMYWYQQKSSQAPKLLFHYYDKDFNNEADTPDNFQSRRPNTSFCFLDIRSPGLGDTAMYLCATSWGRDQPQHFGDGTRLSIL.

CDR3 nucleotides: TGTGCCAGCAGCTTGGGACCAGCGGGGGGCCTTCAAGAGACCCAGTACTTC. This translates into CASSLGPAGGLQETQYF. V gene TRBV5-6 combines with J gene TRBJ2-5, with TRBD2 matching over 9 bases. V dropped 0 bases and J dropped 2; count of bases not matched to a gene: 8. The CDR3 consists of 17 residues. Germline CDR1 is SGHDT and CDR2 is YYEEEE.

The gene calls are TRBV11-2 and TRBJ2-3; a possible D gene is TRBD2 (6 bases). Trimming took off 5 bases at V and 0 bases at J, with 9 bases between the two ends. Germline lookup yields CDR1 SGHAT and CDR2 FQNNGV. The CDR3 loop spans 14 amino acids. The CDR3, as DNA: TGTGCCAGCAGCGGGAGGACTAGCACAGATACGCAGTATTTT. It specifies CASSGRTSTDTQYF.

V usage is TRBV5-4 and J usage is TRBJ2-7; D is unresolved. Germline CDR1 is SGHNT and CDR2 is YYREEE (reference sequence). This CDR3 spans 12 amino acids. Trimming took 0 bases from V and 4 from J, leaving 5 bases between them. CDR3 coding DNA: TGTGCCAGCAGCTTGGACGGGTACGAGCAGTACGTC. Translation gives CASSLDGYEQYV.

The chain is built from TRBV4-3 and TRBJ2-5; 9 positions agree with TRBD2. V lost 0 bases and J lost 1; bases outside the gene matches: 6. Germline assignment: CDR1 LGHNA and CDR2 YSLEER. The CDR3 totals 17 residues. CDR3 in DNA: TGCGCCAGCAGCCAAGATTCTCGCGGGGGGGCCCAAGAGACCCAGTACTTC. Encoded protein: CASSQDSRGGAQETQYF.

This clone was recorded only once. V gene TRBV9 combines with J gene TRBJ1-1; 10 bases map to TRBD1. The length of the CDR3 is 16 residues. CDR1 SGDLS and CDR2 YYNGEE come from the germline V gene. Trimming removed 6 bases from V and 5 bases from J; junction bases left unmatched: 13. CDR3 region: CASTDRQGAAVTEAFF. The CDR3 bases are TGTGCCAGCACCGATAGACAGGGGGCTGCGGTAACTGAAGCTTTCTTT.

In nucleotides, the CDR3 is TGTGCCAGCAGCTTACCAGGATCGGAGACCCAGTACTTC. Translation gives CASSLPGSETQYF. This chain uses TRBV11-2 with TRBJ2-5; D is undetermined. CDR1 SGHAT and CDR2 FQNNGV come from the germline V gene. V was pared by 2 bases and J by 5 bases, with 9 bases between. The CDR3 covers 13 residues.

In its sample, this clone was seen once. The V call is TRBV6-2 or TRBV6-3, the J call TRBJ2-2; 8 nucleotides line up with TRBD2. With V trimmed by 4 bases and J by 3 bases, 7 bases remained unmatched. Germline-derived CDR1 and CDR2 are MNHEY and SVGEGT. The CDR3 is 16 amino acids. In DNA, the CDR3 is TGTGCCAGCAGTTGGGCCGGGGGGGATCACACCGGGGAGCTGTTTTTT. Amino acid sequence: CASSWAGGDHTGELFF.

The chain uses TRBV7-2 and TRBJ2-7, with TRBD1 matching 7 bases. J lost 2 bases, V lost 4 bases, and 11 bases had no gene match. The CDR3 is 16 amino acids. The germline V gene has CDR1 SGHTA and CDR2 FQGNSA. CDR3 nucleotides: TGTGCCAGCAGCTCAATAAGGGGGCAAGGCACCTACGAGCAGTACTTC. Its translation: CASSSIRGQGTYEQYF.

This clone has only one observation. The chain combines TRBV6-5 with TRBJ1-2; D possibly corresponds to TRBD1 (5 bases). V lost 2 bases and J lost 5, with 9 bases in between. The germline V gene encodes CDR1 MNHEY and CDR2 SVGAGI. CDR3 length equals 13 residues. The CDR3 DNA reads as TGTGCCAGCAGTTACGACAGCGATTATGGCTACACCTTC. Amino acids: CASSYDSDYGYTF.